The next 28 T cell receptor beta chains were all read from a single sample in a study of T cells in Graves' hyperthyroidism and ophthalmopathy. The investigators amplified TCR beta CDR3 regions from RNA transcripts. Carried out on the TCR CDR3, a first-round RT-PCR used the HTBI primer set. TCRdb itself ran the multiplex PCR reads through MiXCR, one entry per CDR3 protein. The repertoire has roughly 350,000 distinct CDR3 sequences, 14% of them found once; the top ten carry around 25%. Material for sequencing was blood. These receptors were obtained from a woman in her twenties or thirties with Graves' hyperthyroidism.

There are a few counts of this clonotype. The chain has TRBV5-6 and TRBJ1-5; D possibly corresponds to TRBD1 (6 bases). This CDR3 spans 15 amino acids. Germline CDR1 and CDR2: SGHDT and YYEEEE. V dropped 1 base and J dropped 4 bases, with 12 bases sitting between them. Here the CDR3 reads CASSLIWDKNQPQHF. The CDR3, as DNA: TGTGCCAGCAGCTTGATTTGGGACAAAAATCAGCCCCAGCATTTT.

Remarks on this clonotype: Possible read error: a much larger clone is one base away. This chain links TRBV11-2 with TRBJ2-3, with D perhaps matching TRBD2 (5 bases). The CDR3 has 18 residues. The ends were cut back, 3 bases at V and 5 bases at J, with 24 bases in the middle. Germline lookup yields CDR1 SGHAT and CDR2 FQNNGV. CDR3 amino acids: CASSLGRAEDLRGDTQYF. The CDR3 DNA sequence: TGTGCCAGCAGCTTGGGAAGGGCAGAAGACCTCCGGGGAGATACGCAGTATTTT.

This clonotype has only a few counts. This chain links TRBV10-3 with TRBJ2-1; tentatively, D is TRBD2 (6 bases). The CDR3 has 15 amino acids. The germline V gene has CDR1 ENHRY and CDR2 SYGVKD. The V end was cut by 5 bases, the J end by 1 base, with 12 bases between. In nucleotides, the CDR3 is TGTGCCATCAGTAACCGAAGCGGGTCCTACAATGAGCAGTTCTTC. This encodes CAISNRSGSYNEQFF.

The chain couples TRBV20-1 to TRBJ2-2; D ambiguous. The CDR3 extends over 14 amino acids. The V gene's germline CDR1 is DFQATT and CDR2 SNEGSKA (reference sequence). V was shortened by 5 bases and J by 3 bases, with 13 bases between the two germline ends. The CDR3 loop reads CSALLNSYTGELFF. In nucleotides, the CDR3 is TGCAGTGCTCTCTTGAACAGCTACACCGGGGAGCTGTTTTTT.

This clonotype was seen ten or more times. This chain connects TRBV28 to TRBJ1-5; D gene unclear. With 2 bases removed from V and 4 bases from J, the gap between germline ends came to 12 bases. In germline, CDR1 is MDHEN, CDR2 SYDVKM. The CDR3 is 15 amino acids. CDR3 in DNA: TGTGCCAGCAGTTTAGAGGTGGGTGGTAATCAGCCCCAGCATTTT. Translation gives CASSLEVGGNQPQHF. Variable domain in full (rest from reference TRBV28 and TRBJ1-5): DVKVTQSSRYLVKRTGEKVFLECVQDMDHENMFWYRQDPGLGLRLIYFSYDVKMKEKGDIPEGYSVSREKKERFSLILESASTNQTSMYLCASSLEVGGNQPQHFGDGTRLSIL.

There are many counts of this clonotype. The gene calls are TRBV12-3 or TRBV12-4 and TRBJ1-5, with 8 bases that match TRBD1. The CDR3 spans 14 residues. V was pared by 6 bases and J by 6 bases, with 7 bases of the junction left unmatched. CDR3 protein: CASSLQGGGQPQHF. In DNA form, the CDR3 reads TGTGCCAGCAGCCTACAGGGGGGCGGTCAGCCCCAGCATTTT.

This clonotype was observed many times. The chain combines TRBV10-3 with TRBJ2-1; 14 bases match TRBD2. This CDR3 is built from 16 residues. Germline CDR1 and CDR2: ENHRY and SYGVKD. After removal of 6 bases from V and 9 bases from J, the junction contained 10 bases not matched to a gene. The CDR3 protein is CAISVPTSGREGEQFF. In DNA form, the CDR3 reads TGTGCCATCAGCGTACCGACTAGCGGGAGGGAGGGTGAGCAGTTCTTC.

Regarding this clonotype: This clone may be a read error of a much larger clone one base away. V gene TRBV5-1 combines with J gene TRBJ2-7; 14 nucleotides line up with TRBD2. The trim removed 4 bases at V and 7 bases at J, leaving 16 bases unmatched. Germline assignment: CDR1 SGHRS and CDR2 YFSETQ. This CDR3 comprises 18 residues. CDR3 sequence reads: CASSLGGAGLAGGYEQYF. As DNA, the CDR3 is TGCGCCAGCAGCCTCGGCGGGGCAGGACTAGCGGGAGGCTATGAGCAGTACTTC.

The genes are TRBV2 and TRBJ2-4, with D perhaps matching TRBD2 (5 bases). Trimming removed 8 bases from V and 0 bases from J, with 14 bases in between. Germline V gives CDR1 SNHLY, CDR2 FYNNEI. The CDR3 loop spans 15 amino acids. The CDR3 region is CASSDFFLAKNIQYF. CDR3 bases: TGTGCCAGCTCGGACTTTTTCCTAGCCAAAAACATTCAGTACTTC.

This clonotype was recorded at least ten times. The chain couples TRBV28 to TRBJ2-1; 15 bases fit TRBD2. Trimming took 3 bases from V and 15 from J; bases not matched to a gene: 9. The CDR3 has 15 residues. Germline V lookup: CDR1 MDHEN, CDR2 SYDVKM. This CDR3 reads CASSFGGTSGRLAFF. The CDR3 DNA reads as TGTGCCAGCAGTTTTGGGGGGACTAGCGGGAGGTTGGCGTTCTTC.

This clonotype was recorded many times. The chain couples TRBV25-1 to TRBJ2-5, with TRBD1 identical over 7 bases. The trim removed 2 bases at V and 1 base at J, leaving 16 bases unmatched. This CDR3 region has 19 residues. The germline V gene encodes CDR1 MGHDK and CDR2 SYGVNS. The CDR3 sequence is CASSELSPLQGRTQETQYF. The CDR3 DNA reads TGTGCCAGCAGTGAACTTTCCCCCCTACAGGGGCGAACCCAAGAGACCCAGTACTTC. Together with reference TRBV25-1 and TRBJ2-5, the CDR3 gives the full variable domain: EADIYQTPRYLVIGTGKKITLECSQTMGHDKMYWYQQDPGMELHLIHYSYGVNSTEKGDLSSESTVSRIRTEHFPLTLESARPSHTSQYLCASSELSPLQGRTQETQYFGPGTRLLVL.

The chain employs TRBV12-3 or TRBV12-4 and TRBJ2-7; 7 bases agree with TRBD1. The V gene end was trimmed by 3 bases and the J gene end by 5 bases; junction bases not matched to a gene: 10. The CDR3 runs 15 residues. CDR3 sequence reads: CASSLMDSGTDEQYF. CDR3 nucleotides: TGTGCCAGCAGTTTGATGGACTCCGGGACAGACGAGCAGTACTTC.

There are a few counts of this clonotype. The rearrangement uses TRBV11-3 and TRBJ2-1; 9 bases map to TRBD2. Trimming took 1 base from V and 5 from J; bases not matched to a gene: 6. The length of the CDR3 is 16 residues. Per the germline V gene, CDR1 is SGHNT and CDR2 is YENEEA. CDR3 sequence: CASSLGGREGNNEQFF. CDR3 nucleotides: TGTGCCAGCAGCTTAGGTGGGCGGGAGGGGAACAATGAGCAGTTCTTC.

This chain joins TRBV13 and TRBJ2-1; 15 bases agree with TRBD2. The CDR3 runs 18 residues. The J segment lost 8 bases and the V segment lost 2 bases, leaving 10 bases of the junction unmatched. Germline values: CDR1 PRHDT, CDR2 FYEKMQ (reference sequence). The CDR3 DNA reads TGTGCCAGCAGCTTATCCCTTGGACTAGCGGGAGGGTCCCATGAGCAGTTCTTC. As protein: CASSLSLGLAGGSHEQFF.

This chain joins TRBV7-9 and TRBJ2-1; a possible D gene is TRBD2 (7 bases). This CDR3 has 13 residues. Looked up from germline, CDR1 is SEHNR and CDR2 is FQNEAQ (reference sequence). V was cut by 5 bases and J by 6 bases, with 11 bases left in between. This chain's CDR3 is CASSHGGPNEQFF. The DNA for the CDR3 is TGTGCCAGCAGCCACGGGGGGCCCAATGAGCAGTTCTTC.

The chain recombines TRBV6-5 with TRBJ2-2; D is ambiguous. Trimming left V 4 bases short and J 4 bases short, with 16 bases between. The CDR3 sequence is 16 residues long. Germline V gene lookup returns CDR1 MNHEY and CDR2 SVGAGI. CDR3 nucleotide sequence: TGTGCCAGCAGTTTGGGGTCGGCTAGAAGCACCGGGGAGCTGTTTTTT. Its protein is CASSLGSARSTGELFF.

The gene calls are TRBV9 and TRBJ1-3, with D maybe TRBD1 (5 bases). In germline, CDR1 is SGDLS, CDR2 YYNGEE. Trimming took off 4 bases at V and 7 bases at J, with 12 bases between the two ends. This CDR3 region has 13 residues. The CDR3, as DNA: TGTGCCAGCAGCTCCCAGGGAGGGAACACCATATATTTT. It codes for CASSSQGGNTIYF. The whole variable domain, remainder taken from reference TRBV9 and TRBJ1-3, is DSGVTQTPKHLITATGQRVTLRCSPRSGDLSVYWYQQSLDQGLQFLIQYYNGEERAKGNILERFSAQQFPDLHSELNLSSLELGDSALYFCASSSQGGNTIYFGEGSWLTVV.

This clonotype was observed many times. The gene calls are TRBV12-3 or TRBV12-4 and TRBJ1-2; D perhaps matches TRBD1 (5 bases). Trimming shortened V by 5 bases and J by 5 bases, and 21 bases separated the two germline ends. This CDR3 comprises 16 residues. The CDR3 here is CASSRPGRVNAYGYTF. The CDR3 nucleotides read TGTGCCAGCAGTCGTCCAGGGAGGGTAAACGCATATGGCTACACCTTC.

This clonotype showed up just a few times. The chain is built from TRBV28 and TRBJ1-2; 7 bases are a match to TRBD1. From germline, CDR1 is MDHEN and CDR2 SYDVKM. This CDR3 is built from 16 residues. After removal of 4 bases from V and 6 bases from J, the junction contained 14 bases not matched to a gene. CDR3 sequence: CASSSGKGGPFDGYTF. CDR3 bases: TGTGCCAGCAGTTCAGGGAAAGGGGGCCCGTTCGATGGCTACACCTTC.

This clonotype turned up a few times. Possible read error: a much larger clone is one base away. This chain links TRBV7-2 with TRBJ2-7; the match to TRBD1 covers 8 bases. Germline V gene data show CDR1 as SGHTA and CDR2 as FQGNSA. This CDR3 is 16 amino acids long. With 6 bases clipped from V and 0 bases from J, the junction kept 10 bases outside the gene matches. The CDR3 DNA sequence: TGTGCCAGCAGGTTCCGGTCAGGACAGGGCTCCTACGAGCAGTACTTC. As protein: CASRFRSGQGSYEQYF. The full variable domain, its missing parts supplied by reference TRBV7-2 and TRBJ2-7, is GAGVSQSPSNKVTEKGKDVELRCDPISGHTALYWYRQSLGQGLEFLIYFQGNSAPDKSGLPSDRFSAERTGGSVSTLTIQRTQQEDSAVYLCASRFRSGQGSYEQYFGPGTRLTVT.

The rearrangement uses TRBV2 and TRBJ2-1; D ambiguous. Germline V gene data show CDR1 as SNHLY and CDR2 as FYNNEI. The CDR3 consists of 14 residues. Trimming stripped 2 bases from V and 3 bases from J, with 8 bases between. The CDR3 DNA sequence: TGTGCCAGCAGTGAATTCAGAAGCTACAATGAGCAGTTCTTC. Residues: CASSEFRSYNEQFF.

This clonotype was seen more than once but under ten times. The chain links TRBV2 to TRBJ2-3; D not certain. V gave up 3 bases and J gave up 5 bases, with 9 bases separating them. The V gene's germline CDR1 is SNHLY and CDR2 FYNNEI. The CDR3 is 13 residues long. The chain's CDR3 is CASSDLVGDTQYF. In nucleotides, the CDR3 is TGTGCCAGCAGTGATTTAGTAGGAGATACGCAGTATTTT.

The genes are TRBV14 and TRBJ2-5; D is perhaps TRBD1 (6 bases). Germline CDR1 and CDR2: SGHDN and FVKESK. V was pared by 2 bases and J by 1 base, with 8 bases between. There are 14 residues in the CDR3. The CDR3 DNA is TGTGCCAGCAGCCAACCAGGGGTCCAAGAGACCCAGTACTTC. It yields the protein CASSQPGVQETQYF. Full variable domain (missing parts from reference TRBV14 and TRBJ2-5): EAGVTQFPSHSVIEKGQTVTLRCDPISGHDNLYWYRRVMGKEIKFLLHFVKESKQDESGMPNNRFLAERTGGTYSTLKVQPAELEDSGVYFCASSQPGVQETQYFGPGTRLLVL.

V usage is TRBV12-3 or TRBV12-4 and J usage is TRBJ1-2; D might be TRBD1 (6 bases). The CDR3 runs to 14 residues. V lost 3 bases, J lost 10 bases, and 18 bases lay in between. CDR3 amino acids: CASSFPGAKGDYTF. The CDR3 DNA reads TGTGCCAGCAGTTTTCCGGGGGCCAAGGGTGACTACACCTTC.

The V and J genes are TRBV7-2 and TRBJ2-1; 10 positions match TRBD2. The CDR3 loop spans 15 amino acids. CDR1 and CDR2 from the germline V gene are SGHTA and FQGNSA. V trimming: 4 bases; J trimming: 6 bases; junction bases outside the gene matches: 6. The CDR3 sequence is CASSSTSGTINEQFF. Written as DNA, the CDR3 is TGTGCCAGCAGCTCAACTAGCGGGACTATCAATGAGCAGTTCTTC.

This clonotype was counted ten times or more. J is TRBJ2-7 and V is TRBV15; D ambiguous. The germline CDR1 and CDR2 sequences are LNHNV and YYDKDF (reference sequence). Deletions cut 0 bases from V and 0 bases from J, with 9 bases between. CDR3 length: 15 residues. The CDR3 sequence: CATSRDQASSYEQYF. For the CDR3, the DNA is TGTGCCACCAGCAGAGATCAGGCCAGCTCCTACGAGCAGTACTTC.

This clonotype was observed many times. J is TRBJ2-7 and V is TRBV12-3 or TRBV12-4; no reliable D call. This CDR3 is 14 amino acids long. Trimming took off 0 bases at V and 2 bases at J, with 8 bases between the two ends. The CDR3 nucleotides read TGTGCCAGCAGTTTAGCGGGGTCTACCTACGAGCAGTACTTC. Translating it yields CASSLAGSTYEQYF.

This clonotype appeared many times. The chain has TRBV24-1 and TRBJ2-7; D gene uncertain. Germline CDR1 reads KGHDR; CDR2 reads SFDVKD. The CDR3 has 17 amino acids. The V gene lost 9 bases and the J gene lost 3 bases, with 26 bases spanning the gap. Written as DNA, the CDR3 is TGTGCCACCCCCAGTTTAGGGCAACACCCAAAAGGCTACGAGCAGTACTTC. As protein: CATPSLGQHPKGYEQYF.